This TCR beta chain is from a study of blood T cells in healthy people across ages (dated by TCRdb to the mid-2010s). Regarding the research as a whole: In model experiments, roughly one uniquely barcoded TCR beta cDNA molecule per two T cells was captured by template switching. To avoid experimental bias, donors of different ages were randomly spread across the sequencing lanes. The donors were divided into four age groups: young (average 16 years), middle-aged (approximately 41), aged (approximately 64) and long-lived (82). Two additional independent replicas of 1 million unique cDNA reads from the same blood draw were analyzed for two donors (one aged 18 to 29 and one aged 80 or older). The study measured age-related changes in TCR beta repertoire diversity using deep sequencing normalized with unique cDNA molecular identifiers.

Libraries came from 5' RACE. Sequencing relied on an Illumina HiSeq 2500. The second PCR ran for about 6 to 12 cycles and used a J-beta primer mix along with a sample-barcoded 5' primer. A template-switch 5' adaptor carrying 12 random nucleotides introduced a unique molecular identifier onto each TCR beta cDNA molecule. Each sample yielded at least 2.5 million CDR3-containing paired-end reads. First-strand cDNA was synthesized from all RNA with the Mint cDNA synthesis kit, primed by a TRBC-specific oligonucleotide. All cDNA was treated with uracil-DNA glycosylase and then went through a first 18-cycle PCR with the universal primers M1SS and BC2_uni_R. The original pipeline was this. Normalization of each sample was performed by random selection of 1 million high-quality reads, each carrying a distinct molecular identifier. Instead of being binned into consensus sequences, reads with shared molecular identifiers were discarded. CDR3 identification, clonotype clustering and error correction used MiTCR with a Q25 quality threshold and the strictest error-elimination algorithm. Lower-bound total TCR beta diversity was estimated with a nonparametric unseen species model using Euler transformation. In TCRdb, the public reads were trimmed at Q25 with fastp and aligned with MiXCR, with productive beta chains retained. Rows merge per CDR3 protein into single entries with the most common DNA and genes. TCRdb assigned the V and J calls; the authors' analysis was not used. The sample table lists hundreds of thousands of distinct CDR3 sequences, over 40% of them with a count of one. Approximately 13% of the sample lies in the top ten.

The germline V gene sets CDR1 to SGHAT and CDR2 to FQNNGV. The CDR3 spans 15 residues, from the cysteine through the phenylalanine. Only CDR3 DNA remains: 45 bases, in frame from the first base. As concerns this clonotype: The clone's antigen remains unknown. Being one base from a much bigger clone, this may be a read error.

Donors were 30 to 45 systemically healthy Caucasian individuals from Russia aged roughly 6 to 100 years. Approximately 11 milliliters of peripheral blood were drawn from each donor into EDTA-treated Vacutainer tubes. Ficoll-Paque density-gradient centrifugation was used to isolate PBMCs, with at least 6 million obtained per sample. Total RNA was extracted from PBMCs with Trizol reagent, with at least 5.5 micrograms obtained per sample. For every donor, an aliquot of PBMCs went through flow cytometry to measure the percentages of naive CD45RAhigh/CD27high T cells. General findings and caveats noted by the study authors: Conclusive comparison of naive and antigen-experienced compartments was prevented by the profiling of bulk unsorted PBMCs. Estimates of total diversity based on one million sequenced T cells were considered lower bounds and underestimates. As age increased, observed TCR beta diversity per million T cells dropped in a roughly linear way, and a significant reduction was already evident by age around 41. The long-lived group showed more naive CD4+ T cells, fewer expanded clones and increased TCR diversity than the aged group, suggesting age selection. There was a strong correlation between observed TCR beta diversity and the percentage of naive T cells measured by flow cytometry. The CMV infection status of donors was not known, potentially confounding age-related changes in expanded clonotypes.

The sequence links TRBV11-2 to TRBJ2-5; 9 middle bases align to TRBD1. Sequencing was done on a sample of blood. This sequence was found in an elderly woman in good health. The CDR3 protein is CTSSSGQGSQETQYF. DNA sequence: TGTACCAGCAGCTCAGGACAGGGGTCACAAGAGACCCAGTACTTC.